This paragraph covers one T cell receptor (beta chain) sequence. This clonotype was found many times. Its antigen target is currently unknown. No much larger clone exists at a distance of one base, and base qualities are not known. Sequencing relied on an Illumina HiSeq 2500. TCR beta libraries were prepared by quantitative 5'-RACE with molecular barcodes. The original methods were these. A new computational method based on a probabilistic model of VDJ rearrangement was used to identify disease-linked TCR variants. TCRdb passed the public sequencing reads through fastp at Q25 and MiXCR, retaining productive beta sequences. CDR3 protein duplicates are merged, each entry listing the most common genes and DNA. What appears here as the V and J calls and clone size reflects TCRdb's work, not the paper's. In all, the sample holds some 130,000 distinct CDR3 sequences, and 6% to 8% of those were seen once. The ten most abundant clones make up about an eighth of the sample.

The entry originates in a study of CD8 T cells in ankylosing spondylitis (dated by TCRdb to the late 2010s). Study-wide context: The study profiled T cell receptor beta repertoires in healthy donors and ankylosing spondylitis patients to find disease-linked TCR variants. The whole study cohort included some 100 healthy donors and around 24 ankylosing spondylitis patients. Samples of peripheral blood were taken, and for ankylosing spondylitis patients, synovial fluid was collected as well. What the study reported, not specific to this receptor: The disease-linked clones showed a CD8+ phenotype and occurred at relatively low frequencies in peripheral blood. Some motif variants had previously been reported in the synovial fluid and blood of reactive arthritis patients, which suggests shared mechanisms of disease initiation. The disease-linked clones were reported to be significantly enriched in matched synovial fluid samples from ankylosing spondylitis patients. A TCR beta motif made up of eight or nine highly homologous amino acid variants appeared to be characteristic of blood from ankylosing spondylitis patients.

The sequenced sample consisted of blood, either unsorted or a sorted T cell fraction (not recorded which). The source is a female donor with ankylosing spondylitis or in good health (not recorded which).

DNA sequence: TGTGCCAGCAGCTTAGTCGGCAATCAGCCCCAGCATTTT. This translates into CASSLVGNQPQHF. The V and J genes are TRBV7-2 and TRBJ1-5, with the D segment identity uncertain. Relative to germline, V is 1 base shorter and J is 2 bases shorter, with 3 bases between their ends. Reading from cysteine to phenylalanine, the CDR3 counts 13 amino acids. Only the CDR3 region is kept as DNA, spanning 39 bases read in frame from base 1. For CDR1 and CDR2, the germline V gene lists SGHTA and FQGNSA.